The 5 T cell receptor beta chains given below trace back to one sample, sequenced in a study of cytomegalovirus exposure and HLA in healthy donors (TCRdb year 2017). Receptor libraries were prepared by the immunoSEQ multiplex PCR assay. For the multiplex PCR, a mixture combining 60 forward primers for TCR Vbeta segments and 13 reverse primers for TCR Jbeta segments was used. In TCRdb, the immuneACCESS table is reduced to in-frame sequences with V and J assigned. These tables do not hold every clone; where another copy was compared, an unresolved V gene accounts for under half, and the others remain unexplained. The sample records around 130,000 clones, approximately 69% of which are singletons. 6% to 8.5% of the sample lies in the top ten. What was sequenced was PBMCs. These receptors originate from a man aged 35 to 55 in good health and CMV-seropositive.

CDR3 in DNA: TGTGCCAGCAGCCCACGAGGCGGGAGCTCCTACGAGCAGTACTTC. Its protein is CASSPRGGSSYEQYF. The chain couples TRBV5-4 to TRBJ2-5, with 7 bases identical to TRBD2. The J call may be faulty, since TRBJ2-7 better matches the DNA end. The CDR3 runs to 15 residues. Germline V gene lookup returns CDR1 SGHNT and CDR2 YYREEE (reference sequence).

V gene TRBV30 combines with J gene TRBJ2-1; 7 bases are a match to TRBD1. The CDR3 totals 16 residues. After removal of 0 bases from V and 2 bases from J, the junction contained 7 bases not matched to a gene. Germline assignment: CDR1 GTSNPN and CDR2 SVGIG (reference sequence). Written as DNA, the CDR3 is TGTGCCTGGAGTGTCCTGACAGGGCTTCCCTACAATGAGCAGTTCTTC. Its protein product is CAWSVLTGLPYNEQFF.

In DNA, the CDR3 is TGTGCCAGCAGTGCAACAGGAGAGAATGAAAAACTGTTTTTT. Protein: CASSATGENEKLFF. The gene calls are TRBV27 and TRBJ1-4, with a tentative D call TRBD1 (5 bases). V gave up 5 bases and J gave up 5 bases, with 12 bases separating them. CDR1 and CDR2 (germline): MNHEY, SMNVEV (reference sequence). The CDR3 runs to 14 residues.

This clone was found a few times. The chain combines TRBV6-5 with TRBJ1-1, with 9 positions matching TRBD1. The germline CDR1 and CDR2 sequences are MNHEY and SVGAGI. V was pared by 7 bases and J by 7 bases, with 4 bases of the junction left unmatched. The CDR3 is made up of 12 amino acids. The CDR3 region is CASNGQGNEAFF. The DNA for the CDR3 is TGTGCCAGCAACGGACAGGGGAATGAAGCTTTCTTT.

J is TRBJ2-3 and V is TRBV9; 10 nucleotides match TRBD2. V was clipped by 3 bases and J by 5 bases; unmatched bases: 15. Germline assignment: CDR1 SGDLS and CDR2 YYNGEE. The CDR3 is 18 residues long. This CDR3 is CASSALGGAGGPGDTQYF. The CDR3 nucleotides are TGTGCCAGCAGCGCGCTTGGCGGAGCGGGGGGGCCGGGAGATACGCAGTATTTT.